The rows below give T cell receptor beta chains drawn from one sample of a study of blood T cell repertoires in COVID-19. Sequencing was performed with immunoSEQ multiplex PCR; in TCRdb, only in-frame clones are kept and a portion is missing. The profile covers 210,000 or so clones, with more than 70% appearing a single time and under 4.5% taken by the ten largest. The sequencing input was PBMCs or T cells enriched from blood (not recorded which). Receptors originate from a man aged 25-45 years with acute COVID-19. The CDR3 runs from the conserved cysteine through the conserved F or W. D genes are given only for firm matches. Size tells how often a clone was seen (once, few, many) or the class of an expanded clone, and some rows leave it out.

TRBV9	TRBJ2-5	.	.	TGTGCCAGCAGCGTAGTCGGGGGGCTGGGAGAGACCCAGTACTTC	CASSVVGGLGETQYF
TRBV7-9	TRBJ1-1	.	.	TGTGCCAGCAGCTTATCGAGTCGGACAGATGAAGCTTTCTTT	CASSLSSRTDEAFF
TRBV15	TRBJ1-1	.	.	TGTGCCACCAGCAGAGTTGGGACAACCAACACTGAAGCTTTCTTT	CATSRVGTTNTEAFF
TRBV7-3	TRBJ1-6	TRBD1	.	TGTGCCAGCAGCTTAACGGGCGGGACAGGGGTATCTTCACCCCTCCACTTT	CASSLTGGTGVSSPLHF
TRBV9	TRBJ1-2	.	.	TGTGCCAGCAGCGTAGAAGGTAGCTCCAAATATGGCTACACCTTC	CASSVEGSSKYGYTF
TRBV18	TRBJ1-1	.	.	TGTGCCAGCTCACCTTCGCAGGGGATGAACACTGAAGCTTTCTTT	CASSPSQGMNTEAFF
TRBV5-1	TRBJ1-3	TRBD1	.	TGCGCCAGCAGCCTGGGACAGGACCGAAACACCATATATTTT	CASSLGQDRNTIYF
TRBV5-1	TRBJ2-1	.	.	TGCGCCAGCAGCTCCGGACAGCCCTCCTACAATGAGCAGTTCTTC	CASSSGQPSYNEQFF
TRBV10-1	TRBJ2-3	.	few	TGCGCCAGCAGCCGGGATTCTAGCACAGATACGCAGTATTTT	CASSRDSSTDTQYF
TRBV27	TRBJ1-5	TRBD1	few	TGTGCCAGCAGTTCGGGACAGGGGCGTCAGCCCCAGCATTTT	CASSSGQGRQPQHF
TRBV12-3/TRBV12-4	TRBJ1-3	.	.	TGTGCCAGCACGGGGATCCCTGGAAACACCATATATTTT	CASTGIPGNTIYF
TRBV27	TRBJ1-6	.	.	TGTGCCAGCAGTTTATTGGTCAGGGGAAGATCACCCCTCCACTTT	CASSLLVRGRSPLHF
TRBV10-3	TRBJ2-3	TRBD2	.	TGTGCCATCCGAGGGACTAGCGGGGGGCGGGATCCACGCACAGATACGCAGTATTTT	CAIRGTSGGRDPRTDTQYF
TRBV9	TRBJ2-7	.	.	TGTGCCAGCAGCGCCGACAGGACCTCCTACGAGCAGTACTTC	CASSADRTSYEQYF
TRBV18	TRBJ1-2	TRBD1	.	TGTGCCAGCTCCCGGGACAGACTCTATGGCTACACCTTC	CASSRDRLYGYTF
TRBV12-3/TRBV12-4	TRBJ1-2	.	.	TGTGCCAGCAGGACCGGGGGGCTTGGCTACACCTTC	CASRTGGLGYTF
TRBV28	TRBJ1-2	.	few	TGTGCCCTCAGCAAGGGGGGGCTTTCTGGAGGCTACACCTTC	CALSKGGLSGGYTF
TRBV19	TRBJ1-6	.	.	TGTGCCAGTAGGCAAGTGGACAGAAATAATTCACCCCTCCACTTT	CASRQVDRNNSPLHF
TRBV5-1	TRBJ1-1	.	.	TGCGCCAGCAGCCCACTGGCCGCGGGAGCTGAAGCTTTCTTT	CASSPLAAGAEAFF